This TCR beta chain was captured by sequencing in a study of Ad26.COV2.S vaccination and SARS-CoV-2 variants. This CDR3 spans 13 amino acids. Trimming cost V 0 bases and J 5 bases, with 6 bases left between them. CDR1 is MNHEY, CDR2 SVGAGI, per germline. The treatment denotes: 15 to 20 received Ad26.COV2.S at low or high dose, single or two shots; about 5 received placebo; per-sample allocation not given. The samples date from day 63 after the first vaccine or placebo injection. Repertoires were generated with immunoSEQ multiplex PCR, while TCRdb's copy carries only in-frame clones and drops some. Among 330,000 or so clones listed, roughly 90% were seen once.

Sequences were derived from peripheral blood, sampled in a trial of Ad26.COV2.S vaccine versus placebo. This rearrangement joins TRBV6-5 to TRBJ2-3; no reliable D call. The TCR comes from a person aged 18-65 years who received the Ad26.COV2.S COVID-19 vaccine or a placebo. The DNA of the CDR3 is TGTGCCAGCAGTTACTCCCCCAAAGATACGCAGTATTTT. It codes for CASSYSPKDTQYF.